This T cell receptor (beta chain) was sequenced during a study of CD8+CD57+ T cells in acquired aplastic anemia. Study summary: The mean DNA yield obtained from sorted CD4+ and CD8+ cells came to roughly 3.4 ug. General study results and limits: Patients had around 30 CD8+ CDR3 sequences in common with controls (the shared set).

At least ten counts were recorded for this clonotype. Its cognate antigen is unknown. Investigators profiled TCR beta VDJ and CDR3 from genomic DNA template. One entry per CDR3 protein, called by TCRdb with MiXCR from the reads. The table shows more than 150,000 distinct CDR3 sequences, with 46% occurring only once. Germline assignment: CDR1 SGHDT and CDR2 YYEEEE. The CDR3 runs to 14 residues. The germline V and J ends were trimmed by 0 bases and 6 bases, with 13 bases remaining between them. V usage is TRBV5-6 and J usage is TRBJ2-7; weak D call: TRBD1 (6 bases). The source material was sorted CD4+, CD8+, or CD8+CD57+ T cells (not recorded which) from PBMCs. The receptor comes from a human donor in good health. The CDR3 DNA reads TGTGCCAGCAGCTTGGGTTGGCAGGGGAGCGAGCAGTACTTC. Its translation is CASSLGWQGSEQYF.